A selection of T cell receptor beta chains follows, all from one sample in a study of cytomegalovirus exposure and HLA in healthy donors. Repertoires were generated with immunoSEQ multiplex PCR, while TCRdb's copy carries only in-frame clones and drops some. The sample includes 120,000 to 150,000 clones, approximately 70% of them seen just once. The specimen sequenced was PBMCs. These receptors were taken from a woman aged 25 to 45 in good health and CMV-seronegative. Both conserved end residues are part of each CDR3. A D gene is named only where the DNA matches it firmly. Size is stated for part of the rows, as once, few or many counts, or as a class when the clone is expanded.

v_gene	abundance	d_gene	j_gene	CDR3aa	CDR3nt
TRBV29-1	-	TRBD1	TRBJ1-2	CSVERTGYGYTF	TGCAGCGTTGAGCGGACAGGGTATGGCTACACCTTC
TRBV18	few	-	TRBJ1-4	CASSQGSNEKLFF	TGTGCCAGCTCCCAGGGGTCTAATGAAAAACTGTTTTTT
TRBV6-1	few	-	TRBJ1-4	CATRLEKLFF	TGTGCCACTCGACTTGAAAAACTGTTTTTT
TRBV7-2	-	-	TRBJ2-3	CASSLATAGRSDTQYF	TGTGCCAGCAGCTTAGCGACCGCGGGGCGCTCAGATACGCAGTATTTT
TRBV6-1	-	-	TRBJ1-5	CASTRRPQHF	TGTGCCAGCACGCGAAGGCCCCAGCATTTT
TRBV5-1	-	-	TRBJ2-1	CASSLVGVSSYNEQFF	TGCGCCAGCAGCTTGGTGGGCGTTAGCTCCTACAATGAGCAGTTCTTC
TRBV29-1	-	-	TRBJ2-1	CSVYRTSYNEQFF	TGCAGCGTTTACAGGACCTCCTACAATGAGCAGTTCTTC
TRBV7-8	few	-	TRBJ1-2	CASSLGIGLLEDGYTF	TGTGCCAGCAGCTTAGGAATTGGGTTGCTGGAGGATGGCTACACCTTC
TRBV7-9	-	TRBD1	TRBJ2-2	CSSSLPPRQGKAGELFF	TGTTCCAGCAGCTTACCGCCGCGACAGGGGAAGGCCGGGGAGCTGTTTTTT
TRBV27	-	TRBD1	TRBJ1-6	CASSLSVGQGGSPLHF	TGTGCCAGCAGTTTATCGGTCGGACAGGGAGGTTCACCCCTCCACTTT
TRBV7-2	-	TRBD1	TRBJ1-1	CASSNRGTEAFF	TGTGCCAGCAGCAACAGGGGGACTGAAGCTTTCTTT
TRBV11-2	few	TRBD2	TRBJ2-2	CATSGLAILTGELFF	TGTGCCACGTCGGGACTAGCGATTTTAACCGGGGAGCTGTTTTTT
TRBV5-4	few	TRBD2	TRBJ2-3	CASSLRLAGEVDTQYF	TGTGCCAGCAGCTTAAGACTAGCGGGAGAGGTAGATACGCAGTATTTT
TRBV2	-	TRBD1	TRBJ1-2	CASSNRQGGGYTF	TGTGCCAGCAGTAATCGACAGGGGGGTGGCTACACCTTC
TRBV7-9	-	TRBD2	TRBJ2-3	CASSIAGGPSTDTQYF	TGTGCCAGCAGCATAGCGGGAGGGCCTAGCACAGATACGCAGTATTTT
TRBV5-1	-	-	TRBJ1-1	CASSDLSGGTEAFF	TGCGCCAGCAGCGACCTCTCGGGAGGGACTGAAGCTTTCTTT
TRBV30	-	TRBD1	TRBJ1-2	CAWRGAAGQGGSYYGYTF	TGTGCCTGGAGAGGTGCGGCGGGACAGGGGGGAAGTTACTATGGCTACACCTTC
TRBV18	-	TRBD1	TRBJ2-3	CASSRQGETDTQYF	TGTGCCAGCTCACGGCAGGGGGAGACAGATACGCAGTATTTT
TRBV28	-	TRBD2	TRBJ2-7	CASSARSLSGRSPYEQYF	TGTGCCAGCAGTGCCAGGAGTCTCAGCGGGAGGAGTCCCTACGAGCAGTACTTC
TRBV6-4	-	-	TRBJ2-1	CASSSGENDEQFF	TGTGCCAGCAGCTCGGGAGAAAACGATGAGCAGTTCTTC
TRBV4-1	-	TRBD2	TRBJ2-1	CASSQGTSGRAMGNEQFF	TGCGCCAGCAGCCAAGGGACTAGCGGGAGGGCCATGGGCAATGAGCAGTTCTTC
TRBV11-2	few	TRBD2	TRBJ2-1	CASSYLLAGSYNEQFF	TGTGCCAGCAGCTACTTACTAGCGGGGTCCTACAATGAGCAGTTCTTC
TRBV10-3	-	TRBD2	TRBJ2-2	CAIRTSGSGRDTGELFF	TGTGCCATCAGGACTAGCGGGAGTGGAAGAGACACCGGGGAGCTGTTTTTT
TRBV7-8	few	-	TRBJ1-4	CASSLGGTNEKLFF	TGTGCCAGCAGCTTAGGCGGGACTAATGAAAAACTGTTTTTT
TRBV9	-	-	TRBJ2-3	CASSVRSTDTQYF	TGTGCCAGCAGCGTTCGGTCCACAGATACGCAGTATTTT
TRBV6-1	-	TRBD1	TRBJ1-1	CASSDGTGRNTEAFF	TGTGCCAGCAGTGATGGGACAGGGCGGAACACTGAAGCTTTCTTT
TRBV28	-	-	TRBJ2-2	CASSFTGNTGELFF	TGTGCCAGCAGTTTTACAGGGAACACCGGGGAGCTGTTTTTT
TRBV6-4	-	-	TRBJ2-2	CASSDYDGYGELFF	TGTGCCAGCAGTGACTACGACGGGTACGGGGAGCTGTTTTTT
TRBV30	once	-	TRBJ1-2	CAWSVFDSGQRNF	TGTGCCTGGAGTGTATTCGATTCCGGACAACGTAACTTC
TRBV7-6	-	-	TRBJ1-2	CASSPPGGGYTF	TGTGCCAGCAGCCCCCCGGGGGGTGGCTACACCTTC
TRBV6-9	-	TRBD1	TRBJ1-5	CASSLYEHRVRQGFNQPQHF	TGTGCCAGCAGCCTTTACGAACACCGAGTAAGACAGGGGTTCAATCAGCCCCAGCATTTT
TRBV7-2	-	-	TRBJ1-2	CASSLATQGYGYTF	TGTGCCAGCAGCTTAGCGACCCAGGGCTATGGCTACACCTTC
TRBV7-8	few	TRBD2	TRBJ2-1	CASSLAGGSFNEQFF	TGTGCCAGCAGCTTAGCGGGCGGGAGTTTTAATGAGCAGTTCTTC
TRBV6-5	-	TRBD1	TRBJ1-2	CASSYSDRVNGYTF	TGTGCCAGCAGTTACTCGGACAGGGTAAATGGCTACACCTTC
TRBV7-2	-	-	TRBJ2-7	CASSSYPSSSEQYF	TGTGCCAGCAGCTCCTATCCTTCTAGTAGCGAGCAGTACTTC
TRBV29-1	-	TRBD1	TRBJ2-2	CSVNLDRGFTGELFF	TGCAGCGTTAATTTGGACAGGGGGTTCACCGGGGAGCTGTTTTTT
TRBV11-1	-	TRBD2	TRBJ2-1	CASSLAPGLAGGGSEQFF	TGTGCCAGCAGCTTAGCGCCGGGGCTAGCGGGGGGGGGTAGTGAGCAGTTCTTC
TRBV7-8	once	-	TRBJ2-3	CASSSSHGTQYF	TGTGCCAGCAGCTCCTCGCACGGTACGCAGTATTTT
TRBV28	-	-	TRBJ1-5	CASTLGGAGGNQPQHF	TGTGCCAGCACCTTAGGGGGGGCAGGGGGCAATCAGCCCCAGCATTTT